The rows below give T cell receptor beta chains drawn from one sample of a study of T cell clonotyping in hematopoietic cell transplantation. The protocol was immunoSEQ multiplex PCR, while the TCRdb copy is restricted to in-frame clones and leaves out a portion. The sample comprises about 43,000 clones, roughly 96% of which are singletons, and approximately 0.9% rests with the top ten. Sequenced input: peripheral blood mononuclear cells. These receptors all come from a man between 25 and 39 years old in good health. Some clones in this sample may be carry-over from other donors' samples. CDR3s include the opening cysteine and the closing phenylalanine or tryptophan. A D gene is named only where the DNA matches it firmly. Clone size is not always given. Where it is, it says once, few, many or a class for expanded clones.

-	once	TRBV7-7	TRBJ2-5	TGTGCTAGCAGCTTAGGGCGTTCGGTGAGGGGCGAGACCCAGTACTTC	CASSLGRSVRGETQYF
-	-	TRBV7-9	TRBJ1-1	TGTGCCTGCCGGGGGGGGAGCACTGAAGCTTTCTTT	CACRGGSTEAFF
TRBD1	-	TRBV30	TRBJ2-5	TGTGCCAGCAACAGGGGTGGGTCCCAAGAGACCCAGTACTTC	CASNRGGSQETQYF
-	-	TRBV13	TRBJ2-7	TGTGCCAGCAGCTTATTGGGGTCCTACGAGCAGTACTTC	CASSLLGSYEQYF
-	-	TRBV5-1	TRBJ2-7	TGCGCCAGCAGCTTCCCGGGACGGACCCGGAACGAGCAGTACTTC	CASSFPGRTRNEQYF
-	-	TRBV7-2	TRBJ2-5	TGTGCCAGCAGCTTAGCGGTAGCGGTCGTTAGGGAGACCCAGTACTTC	CASSLAVAVVRETQYF
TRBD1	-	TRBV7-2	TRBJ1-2	TGTGCCAGCAGCTCGGGGACAGGGAACTATGGCTACACCTTC	CASSSGTGNYGYTF
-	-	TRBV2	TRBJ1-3	TGTGCCAGCAGTGAAGGGAACTCTGGAAACACCATATATTTT	CASSEGNSGNTIYF
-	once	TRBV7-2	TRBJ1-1	TGTGCCAGCAGCTTAACCGGGATTGACACTGAAGCTTTCTTT	CASSLTGIDTEAFF
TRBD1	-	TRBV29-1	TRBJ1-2	TGCAGCGTTGGCCCCCCCAGACAGGGCGCTAATTATGGCTACACCTTC	CSVGPPRQGANYGYTF
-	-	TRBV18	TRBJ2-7	TGTGCCAGCTCACCTGACAGTTTAGAGCAGTACTTC	CASSPDSLEQYF
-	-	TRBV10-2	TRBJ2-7	TGCGCCAGCCTAGGTGCAGACTCCTACGAGCAGTACTTC	CASLGADSYEQYF
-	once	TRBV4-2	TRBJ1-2	TGTGCCAGCAGCCAAGAATCAGGGACCCTTAACTATGGCTACACCTTC	CASSQESGTLNYGYTF
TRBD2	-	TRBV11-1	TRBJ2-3	TGTGCCAGCAGCTCACGGGGGGGGCCGATAGATACGCAGTATTTT	CASSSRGGPIDTQYF
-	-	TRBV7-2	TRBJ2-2	TGTGCCAGCAGCTTAGCCGGGATACAACAAAACACCGGGGAGCTGTTTTTT	CASSLAGIQQNTGELFF
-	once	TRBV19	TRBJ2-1	TGTGCCAGTGCCTTGGGGCACTCCTACAATGAGCAGTTCTTC	CASALGHSYNEQFF
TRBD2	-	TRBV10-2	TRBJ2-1	TGCGCCAGCACCGGAGCGGGAAACAATGAGCAGTTCTTC	CASTGAGNNEQFF
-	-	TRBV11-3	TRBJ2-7	TGTGCCAGCAGCTTAGGCAGGACGTTCCTTACGTACGAGCAGTACTTC	CASSLGRTFLTYEQYF
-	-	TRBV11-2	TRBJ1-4	TGTGCCAGCAGCTTAGACGGGGGGCCTGAAAAACTGTTTTTT	CASSLDGGPEKLFF
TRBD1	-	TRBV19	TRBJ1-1	TGTGCCAGTAAGGGACAGGGACTCACTGAAGCTTTCTTT	CASKGQGLTEAFF
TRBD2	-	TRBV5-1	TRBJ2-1	TGCGCCAGCAGCTTAGGCGGGGGGGGTCCCTACAATGAGCAGTTCTTC	CASSLGGGGPYNEQFF
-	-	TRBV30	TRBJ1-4	TGTGCCTGGAGTCCCCCGGGACACCGTAATGAAAAACTGTTTTTT	CAWSPPGHRNEKLFF